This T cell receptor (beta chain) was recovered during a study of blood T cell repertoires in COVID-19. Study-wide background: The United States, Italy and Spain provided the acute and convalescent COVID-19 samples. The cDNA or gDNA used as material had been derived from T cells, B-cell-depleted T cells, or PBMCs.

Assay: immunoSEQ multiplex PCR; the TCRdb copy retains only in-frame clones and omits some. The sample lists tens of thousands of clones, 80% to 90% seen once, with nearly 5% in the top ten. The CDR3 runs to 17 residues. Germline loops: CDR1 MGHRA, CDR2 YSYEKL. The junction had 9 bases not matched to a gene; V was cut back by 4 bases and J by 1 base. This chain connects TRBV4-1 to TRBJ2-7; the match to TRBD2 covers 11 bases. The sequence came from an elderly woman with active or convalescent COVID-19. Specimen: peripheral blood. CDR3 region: CASSRSGGLAASYEQYF. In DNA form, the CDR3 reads TGCGCCAGCAGCCGCTCGGGGGGACTAGCGGCTTCCTACGAGCAGTACTTC.